This T cell receptor (beta chain) is from a study of PD-1 blockade in mismatch repair-deficient tumors. Overall study: Enrolled about 2013-2017, patients had progressing, pretreated mismatch repair-deficient cancers of about twelve types.

Every patient had mismatch repair deficiency by PCR or immunohistochemistry. The method was immunoSEQ multiplex PCR; TCRdb's version includes in-frame clones alone and lacks a portion of them. The data contain more than 40,000 clones, 78% of them singletons. With V trimmed by 7 bases and J by 0 bases, 6 bases remained unmatched. The CDR3 contains 16 residues. Germline CDR1 and CDR2: SQVTM and ANQGSEA. Specimen: peripheral blood, collected 4 weeks after starting pembrolizumab. The TCR originated in an adult with mismatch repair-deficient cancer. The chain joins TRBV29-1 to TRBJ2-2, with 12 nucleotides matching TRBD2. The CDR3 spells CSAERLAGANTGELFF. Written as DNA, the CDR3 is TGCAGCGCAGAACGACTAGCGGGAGCGAACACCGGGGAGCTGTTTTTT.